These 24 T cell receptor beta chains share one sample of origin, sequenced in a study of OX40 agonist ivuxolimab in advanced cancers. TCRdb keeps only in-frame clones here, not all; method: immunoSEQ multiplex PCR. The sample shows 45,000 to 50,000 clones, about 81% of them seen only once. The sequences come from CD4+ or CD8+ T cells sorted from blood, collected in a trial of the OX40 agonist ivuxolimab. Every receptor here comes from an adult with an advanced solid tumor such as melanoma, head and neck, liver or kidney cancer.

Details on this clone: The junction departs from germline at one end; a sequencing error may be responsible. This same CDR3 is encoded by further DNA sequences in the sample. The chain is built from TRBV19 and TRBJ2-7; 11 bases are a match to TRBD1. Per germline, CDR1 LNHDA and CDR2 SQIVND (reference sequence). The CDR3 runs 14 residues. The CDR3 DNA is TGTGCCAGTAGTGTCGGGACAGGGGGGGACGAGCAATACTTC. Encoded protein: CASSVGTGGDEQYF.

In DNA form, the CDR3 reads TGTGCCAGCAGCTCGTTGGGACTAGCGGGAGGGACAGATACGCAGTATTTT. This gives the protein CASSSLGLAGGTDTQYF. This chain joins TRBV5-6 and TRBJ2-3; the match to TRBD2 covers 16 bases. J was trimmed by 3 bases and V by 3 bases; bases with no gene match: 4. The CDR3 runs 17 residues. The germline V gene has CDR1 SGHDT and CDR2 YYEEEE.

The chain has TRBV4-2 and TRBJ1-5, with D tentatively TRBD1 (6 bases). The V gene lost 5 bases and the J gene lost 4 bases, with 12 bases spanning the gap. The CDR3 has 14 amino acids. Germline lookup yields CDR1 LGHNA and CDR2 YNFKEQ. CDR3 loop: CASSTGRGNQPQHF. Written as DNA, the CDR3 is TGTGCCAGCAGCACGGGGAGGGGGAATCAGCCCCAGCATTTT.

V and J are TRBV9 and TRBJ2-7; D is ambiguous. CDR3 length: 15 residues. Trimming stripped 0 bases from V and 4 bases from J, with 14 bases between. In germline, CDR1 is SGDLS, CDR2 YYNGEE. The CDR3 loop reads CASSVGADPFYEQYF. In DNA form, the CDR3 reads TGTGCCAGCAGCGTAGGGGCGGACCCTTTTTACGAGCAGTACTTC.

The V and J genes are TRBV10-3 and TRBJ2-3; 9 bases map to TRBD2. J was trimmed by 2 bases and V by 6 bases; bases with no gene match: 9. The CDR3 covers 16 residues. The V gene's germline CDR1 is ENHRY and CDR2 SYGVKD. CDR3 nucleotides: TGTGCCATCAGAGATTTAGCGGGAGCCCACACAGATACGCAGTATTTT. As protein: CAIRDLAGAHTDTQYF.

The rearrangement uses TRBV6-5 and TRBJ2-7; D remains ambiguous. V lost 1 base to trimming and J lost 3 bases, with 10 bases between them. Per the germline V gene, CDR1 is MNHEY and CDR2 is SVGAGI. The length of the CDR3 is 14 residues. In nucleotides, the CDR3 is TGTGCCAGCAGTTACTTGCCCAGGTACTACGAGCAGTACTTC. This gives the protein CASSYLPRYYEQYF.

The chain is built from TRBV5-1 and TRBJ1-1, with TRBD1 as a possible D gene (5 bases). Germline lookup yields CDR1 SGHRS and CDR2 YFSETQ. V was pared by 0 bases and J by 6 bases, with 12 bases between. The CDR3 is 14 amino acids. CDR3 coding DNA: TGCGCCAGCAGCTTGGCACAGTGGGGCGCTGAAGCTTTCTTT. Encoded protein: CASSLAQWGAEAFF.

This chain connects TRBV4-2 to TRBJ1-1, with TRBD1 as a possible D gene (5 bases). The CDR3 contains 14 residues. V lost 2 bases and J lost 2, with 9 bases in between. Per the germline V gene, CDR1 is LGHNA and CDR2 is YNFKEQ. CDR3 sequence: CASSQHDSNTEAFF. The CDR3 DNA follows: TGTGCCAGCAGCCAACACGACAGCAACACTGAAGCTTTCTTT.

The chain combines TRBV9 with TRBJ2-1; tentatively, D is TRBD2 (6 bases). This CDR3 has 14 amino acids. The germline V and J ends were trimmed by 4 bases and 4 bases, with 12 bases remaining between them. Germline V gene lookup returns CDR1 SGDLS and CDR2 YYNGEE. CDR3 sequence reads: CASSTRAGYNEQFF. Here the CDR3 DNA reads TGTGCCAGCAGCACCCGGGCGGGATACAATGAGCAGTTCTTC. The full variable domain, in which reference TRBV9 and TRBJ2-1 provide the parts outside the CDR3, is DSGVTQTPKHLITATGQRVTLRCSPRSGDLSVYWYQQSLDQGLQFLIQYYNGEERAKGNILERFSAQQFPDLHSELNLSSLELGDSALYFCASSTRAGYNEQFFGPGTRLTVL.

The rearrangement uses TRBV11-2 and TRBJ2-1; possibly TRBD2 for D (5 bases). V dropped 4 bases and J dropped 3 bases, with 7 bases sitting between them. This CDR3 contains 13 residues. Germline V gene lookup returns CDR1 SGHAT and CDR2 FQNNGV. As DNA, the CDR3 is TGTGCCAGCAGCTCTGACTACTACAATGAGCAGTTCTTC. Its protein is CASSSDYYNEQFF.

The V gene is TRBV7-2, the J gene TRBJ2-1; 12 bases fit TRBD2. The germline CDR1 and CDR2 sequences are SGHTA and FQGNSA. The J segment lost 9 bases and the V segment lost 5 bases, leaving 11 bases of the junction unmatched. This CDR3 has 16 amino acids. The CDR3 region has the DNA TGTGCCAGCAGCCTAAGGCTAGCGGGAGGGCGGGTTGAGCAGTTCTTC. Its translation: CASSLRLAGGRVEQFF.

This rearrangement joins TRBV6-1 to TRBJ1-1, with D hard to call. Germline values: CDR1 MNHNS, CDR2 SASEGT. Trimming left V 9 bases short and J 0 bases short, with 8 bases between. This CDR3 comprises 12 residues. CDR3 coding DNA: TGTGCCAGTAATCAGGTGAACACTGAAGCTTTCTTT. Protein: CASNQVNTEAFF.

This clone was detected only once. This chain uses TRBV6-6 with TRBJ1-5, with D possibly being TRBD1 (6 bases). This CDR3 has 13 residues. The germline V gene encodes CDR1 MNHNY and CDR2 SVGAGI (reference sequence). Trimming removed 5 bases at V and 7 bases at J, with 12 bases between. The CDR3 bases are TGTGCCAGCAGTCAGGGGTACGGGCAGCCCCAGCATTTT. Translating gives CASSQGYGQPQHF.

This chain connects TRBV5-1 to TRBJ2-6; the match to TRBD1 covers 7 bases. The ends lost 7 bases at V and 0 bases at J; junction bases unmatched: 1. CDR1 and CDR2 (germline): SGHRS, YFSETQ. CDR3 length: 14 residues. CDR3 sequence (DNA): TGCGCCAGCTGGGACAGCTCTGGGGCCAACGTCCTGACTTTC. Encoded protein: CASWDSSGANVLTF.

The V gene is TRBV5-1, the J gene TRBJ1-2; D unresolved. CDR3 length: 15 residues. CDR1 and CDR2 from the germline V gene are SGHRS and YFSETQ. V lost 0 bases to trimming and J lost 8 bases, with 17 bases between them. CDR3 sequence reads: CASSLEAAEQGGYTF. CDR3 coding DNA: TGCGCCAGCAGCTTGGAGGCAGCCGAACAAGGGGGCTACACCTTC.

The DNA of the CDR3 is TGTGCCAGCAGCCACCTGGAGGGGCGGAGGGACACTGAAGCTTTCTTT. Translated: CASSHLEGRRDTEAFF. This rearrangement joins TRBV4-2 to TRBJ1-1; D may be TRBD1 (5 bases). This CDR3 is built from 16 residues. Trimming removed 3 bases from V and 3 bases from J, with 17 bases in between. CDR1 and CDR2 (germline): LGHNA, YNFKEQ.

The chain joins TRBV19 to TRBJ1-4; no clear D gene. CDR1 is LNHDA, CDR2 SQIVND, per germline (reference sequence). The CDR3 runs 15 residues. V was trimmed by 5 bases and J by 0 bases, leaving 10 bases between them. The CDR3 coding sequence is TGTGCCAGTAGTCCGGGGATTACAACTAATGAAAAACTGTTTTTT. This translates into CASSPGITTNEKLFF.

This chain joins TRBV10-2 and TRBJ2-1; the match to TRBD1 covers 7 bases. The CDR3 has 13 amino acids. Looked up from germline, CDR1 is WSHSY and CDR2 is SAAADI. V trimming: 5 bases; J trimming: 9 bases; junction bases outside the gene matches: 7. The CDR3 region has the DNA TGCGCCAGCAGTTACAGGGGCGATCTTGAGCAGTTCTTC. This codes for CASSYRGDLEQFF.

A single count supports this clone. This rearrangement joins TRBV7-9 to TRBJ2-7; 12 nucleotides agree with TRBD2. Germline CDR1 is SEHNR and CDR2 is FQNEAQ (reference sequence). The CDR3 has 14 amino acids. V lost 4 bases to trimming and J lost 5 bases; unmatched junction nucleotides: 3. CDR3 residues: CASSSGLAGHEQYF. The CDR3 DNA sequence: TGTGCCAGCAGCTCCGGACTAGCGGGACACGAGCAGTACTTC.

This chain connects TRBV7-2 to TRBJ2-1, with 14 nucleotides matching TRBD2. This CDR3 has 15 residues. With V trimmed by 8 bases and J by 0 bases, 0 bases remained unmatched. CDR1 is SGHTA, CDR2 FQGNSA, per germline. In DNA form, the CDR3 reads TGTGCCAGCGGGACTAGCGGGAGCTCCTACAATGAGCAGTTCTTC. Translated, it gives CASGTSGSSYNEQFF.

This chain connects TRBV7-2 to TRBJ2-5; TRBD2 aligns across 8 bases. The V and J ends lost 1 base and 5 bases, in that order; junction bases with no gene match: 9. Per the germline V gene, CDR1 is SGHTA and CDR2 is FQGNSA. This CDR3 is 16 amino acids long. The CDR3 DNA reads as TGTGCCAGCAGCTTAGTTGGTAGCGGGATGTGGGAGACCCAGTACTTC. This translates into CASSLVGSGMWETQYF.

The J gene is TRBJ2-5, the V gene TRBV5-1; possibly TRBD2 for D (7 bases). CDR3 size: 14 residues. V lost 4 bases and J lost 5, with 15 bases in between. In germline, CDR1 is SGHRS, CDR2 YFSETQ. Here the CDR3 DNA reads TGCGCCAGCAGCCCGAGGGGGGGCGCGGAGACCCAGTACTTC. This encodes CASSPRGGAETQYF.

CDR3 nucleotide sequence: TGCGCCAGCAGTGGGACTAGCGGGAGTCCTCGGAATGAGCAGTTCTTC. This translates into CASSGTSGSPRNEQFF. V usage is TRBV10-1 and J usage is TRBJ2-1, with 13 bases lining up with TRBD2. V lost 4 bases to trimming and J lost 7 bases; unmatched junction nucleotides: 7. CDR3 length equals 16 residues. The germline gives CDR1 WNHNN, CDR2 SYGVQD (reference sequence).

The chain joins TRBV5-6 to TRBJ1-2, with D uncertain. Trimming shortened V by 4 bases and J by 1 base, and 11 bases separated the two germline ends. This CDR3 spans 14 amino acids. CDR1 SGHDT and CDR2 YYEEEE come from the germline V gene. The CDR3, as DNA: TGTGCCAGCAGCCCCGGGCCGAGTAACTATGGCTACACCTTC. Translation gives CASSPGPSNYGYTF. Full variable domain (remainder filled in from reference TRBV5-6 and TRBJ1-2): DAGVTQSPTHLIKTRGQQVTLRCSPKSGHDTVSWYQQALGQGPQFIFQYYEEEERQRGNFPDRFSGHQFPNYSSELNVNALLLGDSALYLCASSPGPSNYGYTFGSGTRLTVV.